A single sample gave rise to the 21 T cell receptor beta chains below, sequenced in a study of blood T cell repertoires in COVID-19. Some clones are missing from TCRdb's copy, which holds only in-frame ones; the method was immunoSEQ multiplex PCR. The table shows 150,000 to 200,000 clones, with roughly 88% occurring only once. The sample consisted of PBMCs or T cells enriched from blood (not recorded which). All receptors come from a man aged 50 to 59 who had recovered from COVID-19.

CDR3 sequence: CASSPPPNLAGHNQPQHF. The CDR3 DNA sequence: TGTGCCAGTAGTCCACCCCCGAATTTGGCAGGGCACAATCAGCCCCAGCATTTT. The V call is TRBV19, the J call TRBJ1-5; D is perhaps TRBD1 (5 bases). CDR3 length equals 18 residues. Germline values: CDR1 LNHDA, CDR2 SQIVND (reference sequence). V dropped 5 bases and J dropped 3 bases, with 23 bases sitting between them.

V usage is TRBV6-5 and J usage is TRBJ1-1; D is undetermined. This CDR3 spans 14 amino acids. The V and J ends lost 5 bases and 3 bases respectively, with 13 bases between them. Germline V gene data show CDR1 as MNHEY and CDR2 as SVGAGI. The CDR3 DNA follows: TGTGCCAGCAGTCGGGAAAATGGGTACACTGAAGCTTTCTTT. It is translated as CASSRENGYTEAFF.

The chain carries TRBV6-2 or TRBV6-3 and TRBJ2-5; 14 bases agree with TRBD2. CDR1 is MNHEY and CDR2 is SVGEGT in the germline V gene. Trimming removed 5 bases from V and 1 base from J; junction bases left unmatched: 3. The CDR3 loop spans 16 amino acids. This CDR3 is CASSRGLAGAQETQYF. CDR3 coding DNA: TGTGCCAGCAGTCGGGGACTAGCGGGGGCCCAAGAGACCCAGTACTTC.

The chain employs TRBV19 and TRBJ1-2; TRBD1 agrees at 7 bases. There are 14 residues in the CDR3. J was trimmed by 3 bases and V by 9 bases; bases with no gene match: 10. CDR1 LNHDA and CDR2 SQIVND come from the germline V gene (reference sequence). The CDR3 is CASRAADRDYGYTF. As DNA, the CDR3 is TGTGCCAGCCGCGCCGCAGACAGGGACTATGGCTACACCTTC.

Written as DNA, the CDR3 is TGTGCCAGCAGGCAGACAGGGACCCAATCACCCCTCCACTTT. This sequence encodes CASRQTGTQSPLHF. This rearrangement joins TRBV2 to TRBJ1-6, with TRBD1 identical over 7 bases. Germline loops: CDR1 SNHLY, CDR2 FYNNEI. The junction had 9 bases not matched to a gene; V was cut back by 6 bases and J by 10 bases. CDR3 length: 14 amino acids.

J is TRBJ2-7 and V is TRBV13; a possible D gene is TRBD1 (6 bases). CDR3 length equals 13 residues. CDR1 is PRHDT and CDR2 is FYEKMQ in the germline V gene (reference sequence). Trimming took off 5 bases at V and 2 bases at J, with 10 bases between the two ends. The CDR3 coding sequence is TGTGCCAGCAGCCCACAGGGAACCTACGAGCAGTACTTC. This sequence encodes CASSPQGTYEQYF. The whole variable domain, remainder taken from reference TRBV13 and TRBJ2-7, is AAGVIQSPRHLIKEKRETATLKCYPIPRHDTVYWYQQGPGQDPQFLISFYEKMQSDKGSIPDRFSAQQFSDYHSELNMSSLELGDSALYFCASSPQGTYEQYFGPGTRLTVT.

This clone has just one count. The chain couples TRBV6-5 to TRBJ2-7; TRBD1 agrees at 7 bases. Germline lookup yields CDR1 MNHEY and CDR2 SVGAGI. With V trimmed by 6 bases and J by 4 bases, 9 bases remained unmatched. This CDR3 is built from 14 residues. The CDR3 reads CASRTNRGRYEQYF. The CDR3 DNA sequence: TGTGCCAGCAGAACAAACAGGGGACGGTACGAGCAGTACTTC.

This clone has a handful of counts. As DNA, the CDR3 is TGTGCCAGTAGTATATCAGAGGGTAACACTGAAGCTTTCTTT. It is translated as CASSISEGNTEAFF. V gene TRBV19 combines with J gene TRBJ1-1, with D uncertain. The ends were cut back, 2 bases at V and 2 bases at J, with 9 bases in the middle. The CDR3 length is 14 residues. CDR1 is LNHDA and CDR2 is SQIVND in the germline V gene (reference sequence).

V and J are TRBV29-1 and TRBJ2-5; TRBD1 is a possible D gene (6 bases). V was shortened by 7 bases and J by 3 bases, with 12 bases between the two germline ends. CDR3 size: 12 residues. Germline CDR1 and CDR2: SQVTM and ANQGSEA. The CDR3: CSALGAKETQYF. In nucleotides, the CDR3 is TGCAGCGCTTTGGGGGCTAAAGAGACCCAGTACTTC.

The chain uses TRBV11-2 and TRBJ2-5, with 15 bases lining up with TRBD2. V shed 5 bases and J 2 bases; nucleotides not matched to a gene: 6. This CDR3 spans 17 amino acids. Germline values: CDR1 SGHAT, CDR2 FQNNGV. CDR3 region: CASSPPGLAGGQETQYF. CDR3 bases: TGTGCCAGCAGCCCCCCCGGACTAGCGGGGGGGCAAGAGACCCAGTACTTC. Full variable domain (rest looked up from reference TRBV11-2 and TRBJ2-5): EAGVAQSPRYKIIEKRQSVAFWCNPISGHATLYWYQQILGQGPKLLIQFQNNGVVDDSQLPKDRFSAERLKGVDSTLKIQPAKLEDSAVYLCASSPPGLAGGQETQYFGPGTRLLVL.

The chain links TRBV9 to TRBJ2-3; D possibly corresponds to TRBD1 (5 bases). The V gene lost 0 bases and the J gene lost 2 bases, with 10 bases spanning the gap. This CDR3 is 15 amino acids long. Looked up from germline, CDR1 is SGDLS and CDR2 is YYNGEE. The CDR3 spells CASSVAPGNTDTQYF. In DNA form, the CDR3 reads TGTGCCAGCAGCGTAGCCCCAGGGAACACAGATACGCAGTATTTT.

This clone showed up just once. The CDR3 here is CASSAQGAVVGNTIYF. The DNA of the CDR3 is TGTGCCAGCAGTGCACAGGGGGCAGTAGTTGGAAACACCATATATTTT. This chain links TRBV27 with TRBJ1-3; 9 nucleotides match TRBD1. Trimming cost V 5 bases and J 3 bases; bases outside gene matches: 8. The germline V gene has CDR1 MNHEY and CDR2 SMNVEV (reference sequence). This CDR3 has 16 amino acids.

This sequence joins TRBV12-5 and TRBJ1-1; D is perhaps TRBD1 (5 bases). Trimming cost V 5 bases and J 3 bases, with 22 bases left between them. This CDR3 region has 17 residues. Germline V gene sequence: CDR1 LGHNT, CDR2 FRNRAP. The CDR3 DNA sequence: TGTGCTAGTGGTCAAGGGCAGGGTGGTTTTATCGACACTGAAGCTTTCTTT. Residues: CASGQGQGGFIDTEAFF.

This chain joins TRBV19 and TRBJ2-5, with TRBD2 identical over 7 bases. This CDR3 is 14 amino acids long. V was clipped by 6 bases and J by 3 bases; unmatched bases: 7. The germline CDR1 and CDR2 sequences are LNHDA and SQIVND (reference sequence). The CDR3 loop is CASRLTSSKETQYF. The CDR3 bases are TGTGCCAGTAGACTGACTAGCTCTAAAGAGACCCAGTACTTC.

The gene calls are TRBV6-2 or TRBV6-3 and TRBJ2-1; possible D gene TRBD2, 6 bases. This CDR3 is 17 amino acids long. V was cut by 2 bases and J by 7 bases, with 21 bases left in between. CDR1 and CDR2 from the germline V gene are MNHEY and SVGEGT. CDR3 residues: CASSYGRLRGVPNEQFF. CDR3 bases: TGTGCCAGCAGTTACGGGAGGTTACGCGGGGTACCTAATGAGCAGTTCTTC.

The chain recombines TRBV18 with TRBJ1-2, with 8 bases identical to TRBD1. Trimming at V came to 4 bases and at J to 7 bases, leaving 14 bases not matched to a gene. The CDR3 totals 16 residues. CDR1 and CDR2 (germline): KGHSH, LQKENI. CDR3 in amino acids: CASSLEISTGAGGYTF. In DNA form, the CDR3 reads TGTGCCAGCTCACTCGAGATTTCGACAGGGGCGGGTGGCTACACCTTC. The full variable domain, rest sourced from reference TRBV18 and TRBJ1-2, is NAGVMQNPRHLVRRRGQEARLRCSPMKGHSHVYWYRQLPEEGLKFMVYLQKENIIDESGMPKERFSAEFPKEGPSILRIQQVVRGDSAAYFCASSLEISTGAGGYTFGSGTRLTVV.

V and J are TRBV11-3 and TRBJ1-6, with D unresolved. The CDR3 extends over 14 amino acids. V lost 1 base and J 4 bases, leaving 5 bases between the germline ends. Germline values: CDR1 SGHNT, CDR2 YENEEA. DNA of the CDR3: TGTGCCAGCAGCTTAGGAACTTATAATTCACCCCTCCACTTT. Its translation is CASSLGTYNSPLHF.

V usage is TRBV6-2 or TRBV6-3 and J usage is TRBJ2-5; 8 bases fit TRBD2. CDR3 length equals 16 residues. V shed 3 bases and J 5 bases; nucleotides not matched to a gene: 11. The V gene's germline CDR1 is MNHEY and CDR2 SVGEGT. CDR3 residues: CASSYRPGGPRETQYF. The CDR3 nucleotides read TGTGCCAGCAGTTATCGACCGGGGGGGCCTCGGGAGACCCAGTACTTC.

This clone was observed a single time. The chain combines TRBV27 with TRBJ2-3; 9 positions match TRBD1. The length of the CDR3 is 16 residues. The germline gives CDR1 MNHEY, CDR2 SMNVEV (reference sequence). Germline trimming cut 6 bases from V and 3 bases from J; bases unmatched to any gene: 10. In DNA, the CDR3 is TGTGCCAGCAGGCCTGGCGGGACAGGGCAGACAGATACGCAGTATTTT. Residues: CASRPGGTGQTDTQYF.

In DNA form, the CDR3 reads TGTGCCAGTTTAACAGGGGGTGGTGGCAATCAGCCCCAGCATTTT. It yields the protein CASLTGGGGNQPQHF. The rearrangement links TRBV19 to TRBJ1-5; 8 positions match TRBD1. Germline V lookup: CDR1 LNHDA, CDR2 SQIVND (reference sequence). The CDR3 extends over 15 amino acids. Unmatched junction bases numbered 8, after V lost 8 bases and J lost 2 bases.

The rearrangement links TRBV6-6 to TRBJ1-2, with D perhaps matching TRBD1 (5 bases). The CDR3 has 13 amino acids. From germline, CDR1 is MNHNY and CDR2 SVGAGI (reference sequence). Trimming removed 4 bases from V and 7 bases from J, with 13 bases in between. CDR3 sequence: CASSLGLTGGYTF. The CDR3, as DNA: TGTGCCAGCAGTTTGGGACTAACGGGTGGCTACACCTTC.